Included here is one T cell receptor beta chain sequence, with context. What it binds is not known. The entry originates in a study of cytomegalovirus exposure and HLA in healthy donors. Findings and caveats of the study: Because they were indistinguishable, some V segments, including TRBV6-2 and TRBV6-3, were excluded. Later analysis identified several of the most significant clusters that appeared linked to common viral pathogens.

Primers: 60 Vbeta forward and 13 Jbeta reverse. TCRdb's table, derived via immunoSEQ multiplex PCR, lists solely in-frame clones and lacks some. The sample has some 170,000 clones; approximately 78% are singletons. The V gene lost 7 bases and the J gene lost 1 base, with 17 bases spanning the gap. The CDR3 totals 15 residues. Per the germline V gene, CDR1 is SGHRS and CDR2 is YFSETQ. This chain connects TRBV5-1 to TRBJ1-1; D unclear. The sequenced material came from PBMCs. The TCR originated in a human donor in good health. Written as DNA, the CDR3 is TGCGCCAGCTGCCCCGGTACGGCGGAGAACACTGAAGCTTTCTTT. This gives the protein CASCPGTAENTEAFF.